This entry describes one TCR beta chain. The CDR3 runs to 15 residues. V lost 3 bases and J lost 1, with 9 bases in between. Germline lookup yields CDR1 ENHRY and CDR2 SYGVKD. In the original analysis: Reference gene primer amplification gave estimated nucleated cell counts. Only in-frame clones appear in the TCRdb table, and some are missing; sequencing was by immunoSEQ multiplex PCR. D and trimming come from the DNA, and the V and J calls and clone size come from that table. The table lists roughly 59,000 clones, almost 80% of them singletons. This sample stems from a study of blood T cell repertoires in COVID-19. The overall study: Sites across the United States, Italy and Spain contributed samples from acute and convalescent COVID-19. The analysed material was cDNA or gDNA that came from T cells, B-cell-depleted T cells, or PBMCs.

The J gene is TRBJ2-2, the V gene TRBV10-3; a possible D gene is TRBD1 (5 bases). This TCR came from an elderly man with acute or convalescent COVID-19. Sequenced input: peripheral blood. Written as DNA, the CDR3 is TGTGCCATCAGTGACAGGGATGGGAACACCGGGGAGCTGTTTTTT. Protein product: CAISDRDGNTGELFF.